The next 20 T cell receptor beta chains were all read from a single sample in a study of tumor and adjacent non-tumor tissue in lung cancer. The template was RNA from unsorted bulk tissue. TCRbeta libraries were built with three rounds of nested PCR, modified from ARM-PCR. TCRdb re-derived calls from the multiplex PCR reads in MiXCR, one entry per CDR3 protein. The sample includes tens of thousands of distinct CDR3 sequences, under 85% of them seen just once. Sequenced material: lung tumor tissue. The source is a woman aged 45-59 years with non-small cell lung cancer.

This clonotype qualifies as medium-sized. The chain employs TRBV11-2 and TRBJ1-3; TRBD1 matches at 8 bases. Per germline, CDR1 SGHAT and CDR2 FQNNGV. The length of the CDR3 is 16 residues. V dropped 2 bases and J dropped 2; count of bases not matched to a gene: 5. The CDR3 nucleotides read TGTGCCAGCAGCTTAAGTCAGGGGGCGACTGGAAACACCATATATTTT. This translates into CASSLSQGATGNTIYF.

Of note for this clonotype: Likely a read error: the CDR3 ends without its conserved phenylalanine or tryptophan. CDR3 in amino acids: CASSLGLAGGFADEQFI. Here the CDR3 DNA reads TGTGCCAGTAGTCTCGGACTAGCAGGGGGTTTTGCGGATGAGCAGTTCATC. The chain recombines TRBV19 with TRBJ2-1; tentatively, D is TRBD2 (8 bases). This CDR3 has 17 residues. V shed 5 bases and J shed 8 bases, with 25 bases lying between them. Germline-derived CDR1 and CDR2 are LNHDA and SQIVND (reference sequence).

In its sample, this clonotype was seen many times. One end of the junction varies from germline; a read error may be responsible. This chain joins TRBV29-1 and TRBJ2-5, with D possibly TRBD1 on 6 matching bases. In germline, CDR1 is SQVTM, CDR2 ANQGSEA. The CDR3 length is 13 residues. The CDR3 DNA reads TGCAGCGTCGCGCACAGGGAAAAAGAGGCCCAGTACTTC. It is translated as CSVAHREKEAQYF.

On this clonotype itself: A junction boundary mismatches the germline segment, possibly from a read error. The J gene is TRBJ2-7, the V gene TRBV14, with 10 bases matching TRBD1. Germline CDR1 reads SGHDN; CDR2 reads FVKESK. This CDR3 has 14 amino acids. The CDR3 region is CSSSPGQGSYDQYF. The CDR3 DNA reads TGTTCCAGCTCACCGGGACAGGGGTCCTACGACCAGTACTTC. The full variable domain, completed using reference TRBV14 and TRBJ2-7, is EAGVTQFPSHSVIEKGQTVTLRCDPISGHDNLYWYRRVMGKEIKFLLHFVKESKQDESGMPNNRFLAERTGGTYSTLKVQPAELEDSGVYFCSSSPGQGSYDQYFGPGTRLTVT.

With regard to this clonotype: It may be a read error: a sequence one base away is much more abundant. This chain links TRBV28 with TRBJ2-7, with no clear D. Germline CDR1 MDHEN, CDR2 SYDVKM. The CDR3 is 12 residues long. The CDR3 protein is CVSSQLNYKQYF. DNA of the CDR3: TGTGTCAGCAGCCAGCTCAACTACAAGCAGTACTTC.

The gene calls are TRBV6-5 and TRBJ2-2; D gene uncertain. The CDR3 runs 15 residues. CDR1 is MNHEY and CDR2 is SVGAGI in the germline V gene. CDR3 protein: CTNTRQYNPPGELFF. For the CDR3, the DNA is TGTACCAACACCCGTCAATACAACCCCCCGGGGGAGCTGTTTTTT.

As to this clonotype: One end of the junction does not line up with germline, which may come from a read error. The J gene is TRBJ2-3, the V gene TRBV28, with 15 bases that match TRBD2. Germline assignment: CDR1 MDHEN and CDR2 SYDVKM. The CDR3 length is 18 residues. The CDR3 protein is CASSFLPGLAGGLNTLYF. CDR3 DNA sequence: TGTGCCAGCAGTTTCCTGCCGGGACTAGCGGGAGGCTTAAATACGCTGTATTTT.

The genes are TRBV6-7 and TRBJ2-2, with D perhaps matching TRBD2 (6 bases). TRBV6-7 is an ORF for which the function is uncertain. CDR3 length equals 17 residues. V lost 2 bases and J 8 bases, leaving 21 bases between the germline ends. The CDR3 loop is CASSYILPGGNTGELFF. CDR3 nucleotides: TGTGCCAGCAGTTACATCCTCCCTGGGGGGAATACAGGGGAGCTGTTTTTT.

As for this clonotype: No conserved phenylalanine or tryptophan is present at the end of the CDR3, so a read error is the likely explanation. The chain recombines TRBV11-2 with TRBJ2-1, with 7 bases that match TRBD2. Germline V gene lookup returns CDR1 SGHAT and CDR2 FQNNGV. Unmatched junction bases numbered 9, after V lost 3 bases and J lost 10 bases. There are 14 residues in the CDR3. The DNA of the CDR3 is TGTGCCAGCAGCTTCAAGCGGGAATACGGCGAGCAGTTCTTA. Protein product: CASSFKREYGEQFL.

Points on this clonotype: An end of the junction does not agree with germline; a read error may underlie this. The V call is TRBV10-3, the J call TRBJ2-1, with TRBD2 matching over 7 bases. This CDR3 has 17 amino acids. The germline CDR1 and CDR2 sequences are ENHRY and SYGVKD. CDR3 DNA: TGTGCCATCAGATCACAAAATCTAGTGGGAGGGCCGAATGAGCAATTCTTC. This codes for CAIRSQNLVGGPNEQFF.

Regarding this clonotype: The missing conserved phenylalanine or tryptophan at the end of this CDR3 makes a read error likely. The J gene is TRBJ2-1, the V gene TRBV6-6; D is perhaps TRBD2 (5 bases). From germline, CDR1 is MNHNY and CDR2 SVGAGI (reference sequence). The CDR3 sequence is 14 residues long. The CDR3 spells CATNQLTGSNEQFL. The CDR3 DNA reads TGTGCCACCAATCAACTAACGGGATCCAATGAACAGTTCTTA.

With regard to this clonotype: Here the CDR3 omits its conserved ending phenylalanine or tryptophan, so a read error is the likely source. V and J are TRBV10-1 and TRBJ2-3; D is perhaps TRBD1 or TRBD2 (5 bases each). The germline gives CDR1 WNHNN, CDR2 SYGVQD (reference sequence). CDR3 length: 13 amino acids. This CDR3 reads CTSSSGPEDTQYS. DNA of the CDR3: TGCACCAGCAGTTCGGGGCCCGAGGATACGCAGTATTCT.

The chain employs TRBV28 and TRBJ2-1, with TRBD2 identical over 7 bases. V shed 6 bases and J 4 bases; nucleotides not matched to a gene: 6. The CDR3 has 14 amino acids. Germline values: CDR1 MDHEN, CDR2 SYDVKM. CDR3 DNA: TGTGCCAGCAGACCTAGCGGACCATACAATGAGCAGTTCTTC. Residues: CASRPSGPYNEQFF.

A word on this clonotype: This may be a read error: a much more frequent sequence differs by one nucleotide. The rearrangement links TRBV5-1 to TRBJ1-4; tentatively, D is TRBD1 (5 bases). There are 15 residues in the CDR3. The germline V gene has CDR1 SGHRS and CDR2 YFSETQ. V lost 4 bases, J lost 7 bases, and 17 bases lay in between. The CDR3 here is CASSGTQRGSEKLFF. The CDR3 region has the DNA TGCGCCAGCAGCGGTACACAGAGGGGAAGTGAAAAACTGTTTTTT.

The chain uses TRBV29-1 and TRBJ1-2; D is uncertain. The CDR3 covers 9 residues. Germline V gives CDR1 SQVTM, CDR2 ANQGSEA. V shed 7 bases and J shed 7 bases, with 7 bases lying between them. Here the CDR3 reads CSAKPGYTF. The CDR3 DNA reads TGCAGCGCTAAACCTGGCTACACCTTC.

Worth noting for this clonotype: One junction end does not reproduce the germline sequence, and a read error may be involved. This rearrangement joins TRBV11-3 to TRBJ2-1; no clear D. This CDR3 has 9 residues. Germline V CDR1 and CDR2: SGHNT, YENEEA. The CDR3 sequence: CTSSLVHSF. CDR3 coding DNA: TGTACCAGCAGCTTAGTCCATTCCTTC.

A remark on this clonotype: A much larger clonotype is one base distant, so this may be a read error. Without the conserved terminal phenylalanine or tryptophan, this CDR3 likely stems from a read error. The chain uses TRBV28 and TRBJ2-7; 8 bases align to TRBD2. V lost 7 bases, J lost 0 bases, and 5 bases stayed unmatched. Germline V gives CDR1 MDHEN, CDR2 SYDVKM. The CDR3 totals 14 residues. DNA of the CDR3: TGTGCCAGCACCACGGGGGGGGGCTCCTACGAGCAGTACTTA. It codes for CASTTGGGSYEQYL.

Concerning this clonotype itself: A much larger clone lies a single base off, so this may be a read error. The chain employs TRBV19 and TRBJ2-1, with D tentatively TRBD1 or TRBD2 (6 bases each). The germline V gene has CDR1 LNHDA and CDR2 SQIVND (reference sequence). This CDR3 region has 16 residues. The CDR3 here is CVSSIEGGAVWNEQFF. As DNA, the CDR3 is TGTGTCAGTAGTATAGAGGGGGGCGCGGTTTGGAATGAGCAGTTCTTC.

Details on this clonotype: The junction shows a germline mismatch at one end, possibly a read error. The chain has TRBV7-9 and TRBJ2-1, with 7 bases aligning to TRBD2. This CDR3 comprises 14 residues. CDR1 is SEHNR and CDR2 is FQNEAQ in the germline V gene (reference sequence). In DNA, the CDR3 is TGTGCCAGCAGTTTTCGCGGGAGTACTCCTGAGCAGTTATTC. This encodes CASSFRGSTPEQLF.

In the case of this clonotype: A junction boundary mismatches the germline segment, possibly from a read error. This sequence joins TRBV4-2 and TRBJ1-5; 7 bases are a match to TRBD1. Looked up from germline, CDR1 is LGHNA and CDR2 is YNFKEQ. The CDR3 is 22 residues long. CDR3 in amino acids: CVSSQVPTGNTGVAYNNQPQHF. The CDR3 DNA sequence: TGTGTCAGCAGCCAAGTCCCTACAGGAAATACAGGGGTAGCCTATAACAATCAGCCCCAGCATTTT.